What follows are 24 T cell receptor beta chains derived from one specimen sequenced in a study of blood T cells in healthy people across ages. It was with a sample-barcoded 5' primer and a J-beta primer mix that a second PCR of about 7 to 12 cycles was run. Each CDR3 protein gets one entry after TCRdb re-called the 5' RACE reads with MiXCR. The sample includes 870,000 or so distinct CDR3 sequences, under 30% of them seen just once. Sequenced: blood. These receptors were obtained from a woman of 80 years or more in good health.

V usage is TRBV7-2 and J usage is TRBJ2-5; tentatively, D is TRBD1 (6 bases). V was shortened by 5 bases and J by 5 bases, with 21 bases between the two germline ends. Looked up from germline, CDR1 is SGHTA and CDR2 is FQGNSA. The CDR3 length is 16 residues. In DNA, the CDR3 is TGTGCCAGCAGCCACCTGGGGGCCGGGGTTGGGGAGACCCAGTACTTC. Its translation is CASSHLGAGVGETQYF.

At least ten counts were recorded for this clonotype. This sequence joins TRBV28 and TRBJ1-2; TRBD1 is a possible D gene (6 bases). V dropped 4 bases and J dropped 2 bases, with 11 bases sitting between them. There are 14 residues in the CDR3. Looked up from germline, CDR1 is MDHEN and CDR2 is SYDVKM. The CDR3 here is CASSSLTGNYGYTF. Here the CDR3 DNA reads TGTGCCAGCAGTTCGTTAACAGGGAACTATGGCTACACCTTC.

This clonotype was recorded at least ten times. This sequence joins TRBV6-2 or TRBV6-3 and TRBJ2-1, with a tentative D call TRBD1 (5 bases). CDR3 length: 14 residues. Trimming cost V 0 bases and J 7 bases, with 10 bases left between them. Germline V gene lookup returns CDR1 MNHEY and CDR2 SVGEGT. The CDR3: CASSYSSGKNEQFF. Written as DNA, the CDR3 is TGTGCCAGCAGTTACTCCTCAGGGAAGAATGAGCAGTTCTTC.

This clonotype was observed at least ten times. V usage is TRBV6-2 or TRBV6-3 and J usage is TRBJ2-5; 15 positions agree with TRBD2. Looked up from germline, CDR1 is MNHEY and CDR2 is SVGEGT. Germline trimming cut 2 bases from V and 1 base from J; bases unmatched to any gene: 5. The CDR3 has 18 amino acids. CDR3 in DNA: TGTGCCAGCAGTTACGGACTAGCGGGGGGGTGGAGCCAAGAGACCCAGTACTTC. Amino acid sequence: CASSYGLAGGWSQETQYF.

This rearrangement joins TRBV7-2 to TRBJ2-7, with 10 bases lining up with TRBD2. CDR3 size: 16 residues. The trim removed 5 bases at V and 5 bases at J, leaving 12 bases unmatched. Germline values: CDR1 SGHTA, CDR2 FQGNSA. CDR3 loop: CASSRPPSGSGDEQYF. Written as DNA, the CDR3 is TGTGCCAGCAGCCGACCCCCTAGCGGGAGCGGTGACGAGCAGTACTTC.

This clonotype was recorded at least ten times. V and J are TRBV4-3 and TRBJ2-7, with 10 bases aligning to TRBD1. The V and J ends lost 2 bases and 4 bases, in that order; junction bases with no gene match: 8. CDR1 is LGHNA, CDR2 YSLEER, per germline. CDR3 length equals 16 residues. Here the CDR3 reads CASSQPGQGKSYEQYF. CDR3 sequence (DNA): TGCGCCAGCAGCCAACCGGGACAGGGGAAATCGTACGAGCAGTACTTC.

The sample holds many counts of this clonotype. The chain couples TRBV6-6 to TRBJ1-2; D is perhaps TRBD1 (5 bases). Germline V CDR1 and CDR2: MNHNY, SVGAGI (reference sequence). Between the trimmed V and J ends, which lost 5 bases and 5 bases, there was a span of 18 bases. The CDR3 covers 15 residues. Here the CDR3 reads CASSRGGGDGYGYTF. The CDR3 DNA follows: TGTGCCAGCAGTCGCGGGGGGGGGGACGGGTATGGCTACACCTTC.

The table lists this clonotype with a few counts. V usage is TRBV5-1 and J usage is TRBJ2-2, with a weak D call TRBD2 (5 bases). Trimming cost V 0 bases and J 0 bases, with 6 bases left between them. This CDR3 is built from 15 residues. Germline CDR1 reads SGHRS; CDR2 reads YFSETQ. CDR3 in amino acids: CASSLETTNTGELFF. CDR3 DNA: TGCGCCAGCAGCTTGGAGACTACGAACACCGGGGAGCTGTTTTTT.

The chain carries TRBV4-2 and TRBJ2-3; 7 bases map to TRBD1. Germline V CDR1 and CDR2: LGHNA, YNFKEQ. The CDR3 consists of 18 residues. The V segment lost 2 bases and the J segment 2 bases; nucleotides outside the gene matches: 13. This CDR3 reads CASSQPSGTEGYTDTQYF. For the CDR3, the DNA is TGTGCCAGCAGCCAACCATCGGGGACAGAGGGATACACAGATACGCAGTATTTT.

The V gene is TRBV6-2 or TRBV6-3, the J gene TRBJ2-1; 12 nucleotides line up with TRBD2. The J call is doubtful: the DNA matches TRBJ2-7 better. CDR3 length: 19 amino acids. Germline V gene sequence: CDR1 MNHEY, CDR2 SVGEGT. CDR3 coding DNA: TGTGCCAGCAGTTTCCCGGCTAGCGGGGGGGCGTTTAGGTACAATGAGCAGTACTTC. It specifies CASSFPASGGAFRYNEQYF.

In this sample, this clonotype turned up many times. This chain joins TRBV20-1 and TRBJ2-4; tentative D call: TRBD1 (5 bases). Trimming pared 2 bases from V and 2 bases from J, leaving 7 bases between. Germline assignment: CDR1 DFQATT and CDR2 SNEGSKA (reference sequence). The CDR3 has 13 residues. For the CDR3, the DNA is TGCAGTGCTAGAAGACAGACCAAAAACATTCAGTACTTC. Translation: CSARRQTKNIQYF.

Remarks on this clonotype: This may stem from a read error, because a much larger clone lies one nucleotide away. The gene calls are TRBV12-3 or TRBV12-4 and TRBJ2-5; D gene ambiguous. The CDR3 is 13 amino acids. For the CDR3, the DNA is TGTGCCAGCAGAGTGGCCGGTCAAGAGGCCCAGTACTTC. Its translation: CASRVAGQEAQYF.

Notes on this clonotype: A much larger clone is a single base away; this may be a read error. The chain has TRBV27 and TRBJ2-5, with 8 bases that match TRBD1. The ends lost 6 bases at V and 11 bases at J; junction bases unmatched: 17. This CDR3 region has 15 residues. CDR1 and CDR2 (germline): MNHEY, SMNVEV (reference sequence). The CDR3 sequence is CASSLRGTGVNEQYF. CDR3 sequence (DNA): TGTGCCAGCAGCCTACGAGGGACAGGAGTCAATGAGCAGTACTTC.

The sample holds a few counts of this clonotype. A much more abundant neighbour one base away suggests this may be a read error. V is TRBV21-1 and J is TRBJ2-5. TRBV21-1 is termed a pseudogene. The CDR3 has 9 residues. In DNA, the CDR3 is TGTGCCAGCTGGCCGGAGCAGTACTTC. This encodes CASWPEQYF.

This clonotype occurred many times. V usage is TRBV6-1 and J usage is TRBJ2-1; 9 bases map to TRBD2. Germline CDR1 MNHNS, CDR2 SASEGT. V was pared by 1 base and J by 0 bases, with 1 base of the junction left unmatched. The CDR3 runs to 16 residues. The chain's CDR3 is CASSEGSGSSYNEQFF. The CDR3 DNA reads TGTGCCAGCAGTGAAGGTAGCGGGAGCTCCTACAATGAGCAGTTCTTC.

This clonotype was observed a handful of times. A much larger clone differs by one base, so this may be a read error. The V gene is TRBV7-2, the J gene TRBJ2-3; the D call may be TRBD1 or TRBD2 (5 bases each). The CDR3 loop spans 15 amino acids. Germline loops: CDR1 SGHTA, CDR2 FQGNSA. V dropped 5 bases and J dropped 1 base, with 13 bases sitting between them. In nucleotides, the CDR3 is TGTGCCAGCAGCCCCTTGGGGGAGCGCACAGATACGCAGTATTTT. Translated: CASSPLGERTDTQYF.

V usage is TRBV10-3 and J usage is TRBJ2-1; 13 bases agree with TRBD2. The J segment lost 1 base and the V segment lost 8 bases, leaving 2 bases of the junction unmatched. Germline CDR1 ENHRY, CDR2 SYGVKD. The CDR3 has 15 residues. CDR3 sequence (DNA): TGTGCCATCGGACTAGCGGGGGTGTCCTACAATGAGCAGTTCTTC. It codes for CAIGLAGVSYNEQFF.

V is TRBV20-1 and J is TRBJ2-4; D remains ambiguous. Germline assignment: CDR1 DFQATT and CDR2 SNEGSKA (reference sequence). Trimming shortened V by 6 bases and J by 3 bases, and 12 bases separated the two germline ends. This CDR3 is built from 13 residues. In DNA form, the CDR3 reads TGCAGTGCAGCCCTTACTCTCAAAAACATTCAGTACTTC. It codes for CSAALTLKNIQYF.

The chain uses TRBV7-9 and TRBJ1-4, with D hard to call. CDR1 and CDR2 (germline): SEHNR, FQNEAQ (reference sequence). V shed 6 bases and J shed 4 bases, with 6 bases lying between them. The CDR3 covers 12 residues. The CDR3 loop reads CASRSFNEKLFF. CDR3 bases: TGTGCCAGCAGGTCTTTTAATGAAAAACTGTTTTTT.

The gene calls are TRBV13 and TRBJ1-5, with a tentative D call TRBD1 (6 bases). CDR3 length: 14 residues. The germline V and J ends were trimmed by 1 base and 5 bases, with 9 bases remaining between them. From germline, CDR1 is PRHDT and CDR2 FYEKMQ (reference sequence). The CDR3 sequence: CASSLAGDDQPQHF. The CDR3 DNA reads TGTGCCAGCAGCTTAGCAGGGGACGATCAGCCCCAGCATTTT.

This clonotype was seen ten or more times. The chain uses TRBV4-3 and TRBJ2-7, with D perhaps TRBD1 (5 bases). The CDR3 is 15 amino acids. V gave up 1 base and J gave up 1 base, with 11 bases separating them. The germline CDR1 and CDR2 sequences are LGHNA and YSLEER. CDR3 in DNA: TGCGCCAGCAGCCAAGGGTTACAGGTATCCTACGAGCAGTACTTC. The encoded protein is CASSQGLQVSYEQYF.

Regarding this clonotype: Possible read error: a much larger clone is one base away. V usage is TRBV20-1 and J usage is TRBJ2-5; D could derive from TRBD1 or TRBD2 (7 bases each). V shed 6 bases and J shed 11 bases, with 25 bases lying between them. CDR3 length: 14 amino acids. The germline CDR1 and CDR2 sequences are DFQATT and SNEGSKA (reference sequence). The CDR3 DNA is TGCAGTGCCAAGACAGGGAGGGTTCGCAATGAGCAGTACTTC. Translated, it gives CSAKTGRVRNEQYF.

This clonotype occurred many times. This chain uses TRBV5-1 with TRBJ2-1; D not resolved. There are 15 residues in the CDR3. Germline-derived CDR1 and CDR2 are SGHRS and YFSETQ. V shed 0 bases and J shed 6 bases, with 13 bases lying between them. The CDR3 here is CASSLGAAPSNEQFF. In DNA, the CDR3 is TGCGCCAGCAGCTTGGGGGCAGCGCCGAGCAATGAGCAGTTCTTC.

In its sample, this clonotype was seen a few times. This chain joins TRBV6-1 and TRBJ1-2; no clear D gene. Per germline, CDR1 MNHNS and CDR2 SASEGT. V was clipped by 1 base and J by 7 bases, with 13 bases between them. The CDR3 contains 14 residues. DNA of the CDR3: TGTGCCAGCAGTGAAGTTAACGGGATGAGTGGCTACACCTTC. Translated: CASSEVNGMSGYTF.